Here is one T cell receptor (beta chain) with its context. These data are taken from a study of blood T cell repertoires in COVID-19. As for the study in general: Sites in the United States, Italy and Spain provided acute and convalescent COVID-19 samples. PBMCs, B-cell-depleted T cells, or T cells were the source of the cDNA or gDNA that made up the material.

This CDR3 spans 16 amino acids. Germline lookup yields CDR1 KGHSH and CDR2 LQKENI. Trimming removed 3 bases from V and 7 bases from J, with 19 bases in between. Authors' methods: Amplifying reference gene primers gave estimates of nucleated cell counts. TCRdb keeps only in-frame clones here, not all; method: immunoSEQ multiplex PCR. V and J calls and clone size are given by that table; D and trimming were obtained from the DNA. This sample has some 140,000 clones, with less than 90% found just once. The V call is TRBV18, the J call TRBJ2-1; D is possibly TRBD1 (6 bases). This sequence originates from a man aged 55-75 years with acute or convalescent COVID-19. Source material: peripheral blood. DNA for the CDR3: TGTGCCAGCTCACCCGGATTTCTCCTAAGGGGGAATGAGCAGTTCTTC. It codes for CASSPGFLLRGNEQFF.